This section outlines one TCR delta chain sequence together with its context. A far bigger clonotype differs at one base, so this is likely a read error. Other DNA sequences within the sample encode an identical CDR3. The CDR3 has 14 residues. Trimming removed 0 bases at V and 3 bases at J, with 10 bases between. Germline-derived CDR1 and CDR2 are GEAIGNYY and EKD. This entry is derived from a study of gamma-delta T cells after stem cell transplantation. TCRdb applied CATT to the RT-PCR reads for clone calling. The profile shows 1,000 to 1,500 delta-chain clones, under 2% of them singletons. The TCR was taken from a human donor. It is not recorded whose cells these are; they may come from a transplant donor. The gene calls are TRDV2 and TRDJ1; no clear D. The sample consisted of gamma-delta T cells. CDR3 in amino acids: CACDTVGQADKLIF. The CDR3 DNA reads TGTGCCTGTGACACCGTTGGCCAAGCCGATAAACTCATCTTT.